The present T cell receptor beta chain was sequenced within a study of chemoradiotherapy in HPV16-positive cancers. Study results and limitations: In HPV16-positive patients, HPV-responsive T-cell expansion tracked better recurrence-free survival. During treatment, candidate HPV-specific clones and E7-related motifs expanded in tumor.

With regard to this clone: What it recognizes is unknown.

The protocol was immunoSEQ multiplex PCR, while the TCRdb copy is restricted to in-frame clones and leaves out a portion. The sample has about 2,000 clones, roughly 80% seen once. This CDR3 spans 15 amino acids. Germline CDR1 MNHNY, CDR2 SVGAGI (reference sequence). The germline V and J ends were trimmed by 6 bases and 6 bases, with 21 bases remaining between them. The source was tumor tissue, collected from a patient who underwent chemoradiotherapy. The gene calls are TRBV6-6 and TRBJ2-7; D gene uncertain. The source of this sequence is a human donor with HPV-associated anogenital cancer. The CDR3 protein is CASRQLETYYVEQYF. CDR3 bases: TGTGCCAGCAGACAGCTAGAAACCTACTACGTCGAGCAGTACTTC.